These 27 T cell receptor beta chains share one sample of origin, sequenced in a study of siplizumab effects on memory and regulatory T cells. Sequenced by immunoSEQ multiplex PCR; TCRdb stores in-frame clones only, minus some. The sample lists more than 95,000 clones; about 93% were seen once. Sequenced: CD4+ T cells sorted from blood. The origin of the receptors is a human donor in good health.

The chain combines TRBV5-1 with TRBJ1-5; no firm D call. CDR1 is SGHRS, CDR2 YFSETQ, per germline. This CDR3 spans 14 amino acids. The V gene lost 2 bases and the J gene lost 1 base, with 7 bases spanning the gap. In DNA, the CDR3 is TGCGCCAGCAGCTTAGGTGAGAGCAATCAGCCCCAGCATTTT. Translating it yields CASSLGESNQPQHF.

V and J are TRBV7-9 and TRBJ2-2, with TRBD2 as a possible D gene (6 bases). Germline V gives CDR1 SEHNR, CDR2 FQNEAQ (reference sequence). V lost 5 bases, J lost 4 bases, and 11 bases lay in between. The CDR3 runs 14 residues. The CDR3, as DNA: TGTGCCAGCAGCCCCGGGAGTTCCACCGGGGAGCTGTTTTTT. This translates into CASSPGSSTGELFF.

The chain links TRBV11-3 to TRBJ2-1, with TRBD2 matching 14 bases. Per the germline V gene, CDR1 is SGHNT and CDR2 is YENEEA. V lost 4 bases and J lost 5; bases outside the gene matches: 13. The CDR3 spans 19 residues. CDR3 loop: CASSSPGLAGVFGDNEQFF. CDR3 coding DNA: TGTGCCAGCAGCTCACCGGGACTAGCGGGAGTGTTCGGCGACAATGAGCAGTTCTTC.

The chain links TRBV14 to TRBJ1-2; D not resolved. Germline CDR1 reads SGHDN; CDR2 reads FVKESK. The V and J ends lost 0 bases and 4 bases respectively, with 6 bases between them. The CDR3 sequence is 13 residues long. CDR3 loop: CASSQERAYGYTF. In DNA form, the CDR3 reads TGTGCCAGCAGCCAAGAGCGTGCCTATGGCTACACCTTC.

V is TRBV5-4 and J is TRBJ2-1; D gene unclear. V lost 0 bases to trimming and J lost 0 bases, with 10 bases between them. Germline V gene data show CDR1 as SGHNT and CDR2 as YYREEE (reference sequence). The CDR3 totals 16 residues. DNA of the CDR3: TGTGCCAGCAGCTTGGCCCCGCAGAGCTCCTACAATGAGCAGTTCTTC. Its translation is CASSLAPQSSYNEQFF.

V usage is TRBV27 and J usage is TRBJ1-2; the D gene is possibly TRBD1 (6 bases). Germline V CDR1 and CDR2: MNHEY, SMNVEV (reference sequence). This CDR3 is built from 13 residues. Trimming pared 3 bases from V and 6 bases from J, leaving 11 bases between. The CDR3 loop is CASSLRGADGYTF. CDR3 coding DNA: TGTGCCAGCAGTTTGAGGGGGGCGGATGGCTACACCTTC.

J is TRBJ2-1 and V is TRBV5-1; 7 nucleotides align to TRBD2. V was pared by 3 bases and J by 4 bases, with 7 bases of the junction left unmatched. This CDR3 contains 15 residues. CDR1 is SGHRS and CDR2 is YFSETQ in the germline V gene. The CDR3 DNA follows: TGCGCCAGCAGCTGGGAGGGATTCAGATACAATGAGCAGTTCTTC. This translates into CASSWEGFRYNEQFF.

This rearrangement joins TRBV11-3 to TRBJ1-1, with a weak D call TRBD1 (5 bases). Germline CDR1 reads SGHNT; CDR2 reads YENEEA. The length of the CDR3 is 13 residues. V was cut by 1 base and J by 11 bases, with 14 bases left in between. In DNA, the CDR3 is TGTGCCAGCAGCTTAGGGAGGGGCGGCCAGGCTTTCTTT. Translated, it gives CASSLGRGGQAFF.

This clone was detected once. The V and J genes are TRBV7-8 and TRBJ2-7, with TRBD1 identical over 8 bases. V was clipped by 4 bases and J by 5 bases; unmatched bases: 13. CDR1 SGHVS and CDR2 FQNEAQ come from the germline V gene. The CDR3 is made up of 16 amino acids. The CDR3 loop is CASSSPRVQGADEQYF. In DNA form, the CDR3 reads TGTGCCAGCAGCTCTCCTAGGGTGCAGGGGGCCGACGAGCAGTACTTC.

This clone has a single count. The V gene is TRBV27, the J gene TRBJ1-2; 11 bases match TRBD1. Trimming removed 2 bases from V and 4 bases from J; junction bases left unmatched: 0. This CDR3 is 14 amino acids long. In germline, CDR1 is MNHEY, CDR2 SMNVEV (reference sequence). The CDR3 DNA follows: TGTGCCAGCAGTTTAGGGACAGGGGGCTATGGCTACACCTTC. As protein: CASSLGTGGYGYTF.

The sample holds a few counts of this clone. The chain is built from TRBV7-9 and TRBJ2-1; no firm D call. The germline CDR1 and CDR2 sequences are SEHNR and FQNEAQ (reference sequence). V shed 5 bases and J shed 6 bases, with 11 bases lying between them. The CDR3 consists of 13 residues. The CDR3 loop reads CASSPRRINEQFF. CDR3 DNA sequence: TGTGCCAGCAGCCCGAGACGGATCAATGAGCAGTTCTTC.

The chain recombines TRBV6-6 with TRBJ2-2; a possible D gene is TRBD1 (5 bases). This CDR3 is built from 14 residues. Germline V CDR1 and CDR2: MNHNY, SVGAGI (reference sequence). Trimming took 7 bases from V and 0 from J, leaving 9 bases between them. CDR3 residues: CASIGAANTGELFF. In DNA form, the CDR3 reads TGTGCCAGCATAGGGGCCGCGAACACCGGGGAGCTGTTTTTT.

This clone came up once. The rearrangement links TRBV4-1 to TRBJ1-3; a possible D gene is TRBD1 (5 bases). Germline V gene lookup returns CDR1 MGHRA and CDR2 YSYEKL. CDR3 length: 15 amino acids. Trimming removed 1 base from V and 0 bases from J, with 7 bases in between. This CDR3 is CASSQGTNSGNTIYF. The CDR3, as DNA: TGCGCCAGCAGCCAAGGGACAAACTCTGGAAACACCATATATTTT.

This rearrangement joins TRBV11-3 to TRBJ2-1; D is possibly TRBD2 (5 bases). CDR1 and CDR2 from the germline V gene are SGHNT and YENEEA. Trimming pared 5 bases from V and 0 bases from J, leaving 11 bases between. The CDR3 sequence is 15 residues long. DNA for the CDR3: TGTGCCAGCAGCCGGAGCGGACTCTCCTACAATGAGCAGTTCTTC. Encoded protein: CASSRSGLSYNEQFF.

The chain uses TRBV19 and TRBJ2-1, with 7 bases identical to TRBD2. J lost 6 bases, V lost 5 bases, and 7 bases had no gene match. The CDR3 runs to 14 residues. Germline CDR1 and CDR2: LNHDA and SQIVND (reference sequence). CDR3 in DNA: TGTGCCAGTAGTTCCGCCGGGACTATCAATGAGCAGTTCTTC. Residues: CASSSAGTINEQFF.

This chain uses TRBV6-4 with TRBJ2-1; TRBD1 agrees at 8 bases. Germline lookup yields CDR1 MRHNA and CDR2 SNTAGT. The CDR3 covers 14 residues. The junction had 6 bases not matched to a gene; V was cut back by 4 bases and J by 7 bases. This chain's CDR3 is CASSVGQGSNEQFF. CDR3 coding DNA: TGTGCCAGCAGTGTAGGACAGGGTTCGAATGAGCAGTTCTTC.

Here the CDR3 DNA reads TGTGCCATCTCTGACAGGAGCTCCTACAATGAGCAGTTCTTC. Translating gives CAISDRSSYNEQFF. The chain has TRBV10-3 and TRBJ2-1, with D maybe TRBD1 (6 bases). Per germline, CDR1 ENHRY and CDR2 SYGVKD. This CDR3 comprises 14 residues. V was pared by 8 bases and J by 0 bases, with 11 bases between.

The gene calls are TRBV9 and TRBJ1-2, with 7 bases matching TRBD1. CDR3 length: 15 amino acids. In germline, CDR1 is SGDLS, CDR2 YYNGEE. V lost 3 bases, J lost 4 bases, and 9 bases stayed unmatched. CDR3 protein: CASSDIQGLTYGYTF. CDR3 coding DNA: TGTGCCAGCAGCGACATACAGGGGTTGACCTATGGCTACACCTTC.

This clone was seen a handful of times. The chain employs TRBV19 and TRBJ1-4, with TRBD1 identical over 8 bases. Germline lookup yields CDR1 LNHDA and CDR2 SQIVND (reference sequence). V trimming: 7 bases; J trimming: 6 bases; junction bases outside the gene matches: 10. This CDR3 region has 15 residues. The CDR3 region has the DNA TGTGCCAGTAAAATGGGCAGGGGGCTTGATGAAAAACTGTTTTTT. The encoded protein is CASKMGRGLDEKLFF.

The chain carries TRBV9 and TRBJ1-1; D gene ambiguous. The V gene lost 0 bases and the J gene lost 0 bases, with 6 bases spanning the gap. Per germline, CDR1 SGDLS and CDR2 YYNGEE. This CDR3 is 14 amino acids long. The CDR3 region is CASSVEAMNTEAFF. The CDR3 DNA is TGTGCCAGCAGCGTAGAGGCGATGAACACTGAAGCTTTCTTT.

The V gene is TRBV7-8, the J gene TRBJ1-2; the match to TRBD1 covers 7 bases. Germline V gene sequence: CDR1 SGHVS, CDR2 FQNEAQ. CDR3 size: 14 residues. Trimming removed 5 bases from V and 7 bases from J; junction bases left unmatched: 10. The CDR3 bases are TGTGCCAGCAGCGCGACCGGGACAGACTCTGGCTACACCTTC. This translates into CASSATGTDSGYTF.

This sequence joins TRBV6-6 and TRBJ2-5, with a possible D match to TRBD2 (6 bases). The germline gives CDR1 MNHNY, CDR2 SVGAGI (reference sequence). V shed 4 bases and J shed 5 bases, with 14 bases lying between them. This CDR3 spans 14 amino acids. The CDR3 here is CASSSRAGRETQYF. CDR3 bases: TGTGCCAGCAGTTCCCGAGCGGGTAGGGAGACCCAGTACTTC.

The genes are TRBV9 and TRBJ2-7; tentative D call: TRBD1 (5 bases). CDR1 and CDR2 (germline): SGDLS, YYNGEE. V dropped 0 bases and J dropped 5 bases, with 15 bases sitting between them. The CDR3 has 15 amino acids. The CDR3 reads CASSVEGYPVDEQYF. DNA of the CDR3: TGTGCCAGCAGCGTAGAGGGGTATCCGGTAGACGAGCAGTACTTC.

The chain joins TRBV10-3 to TRBJ2-1; D is possibly TRBD2 (5 bases). Germline lookup yields CDR1 ENHRY and CDR2 SYGVKD. The CDR3 length is 13 residues. The germline V and J ends were trimmed by 0 bases and 9 bases, with 9 bases remaining between them. The CDR3 protein is CAISESMRAEQFF. The CDR3 DNA reads TGTGCCATCAGTGAGTCTATGAGGGCTGAGCAGTTCTTC.

The chain couples TRBV23-1 to TRBJ2-1, with 7 bases aligning to TRBD1. Being an ORF, TRBV23-1 has a function that is uncertain. V was pared by 8 bases and J by 3 bases, with 4 bases of the junction left unmatched. This CDR3 region has 13 residues. The CDR3 protein is CASPRGYYNEQFF. DNA for the CDR3: TGCGCCAGCCCCAGGGGGTACTACAATGAGCAGTTCTTC.

V and J are TRBV7-9 and TRBJ2-1; the D call may be TRBD1 or TRBD2 (6 bases each). Trimming shortened V by 3 bases and J by 3 bases, and 12 bases separated the two germline ends. The CDR3 length is 15 residues. CDR1 is SEHNR, CDR2 FQNEAQ, per germline (reference sequence). In DNA, the CDR3 is TGTGCCAGCAGCTTTGGGGGGCCGTTCTACAATGAGCAGTTCTTC. The encoded protein is CASSFGGPFYNEQFF.

V usage is TRBV19 and J usage is TRBJ2-3; the D is unclear. V was trimmed by 1 base and J by 7 bases, leaving 6 bases between them. The CDR3 has 12 residues. From germline, CDR1 is LNHDA and CDR2 SQIVND (reference sequence). CDR3 amino acids: CASSIAGNTQYF. DNA for the CDR3: TGTGCCAGTAGTATAGCTGGAAATACGCAGTATTTT.